Listed below are T cell receptor beta chains from one sample, sequenced in a study of identical twins' blood T cells. TCRdb fed the 5' RACE reads into MiXCR, producing one record per CDR3 protein. The table lists fewer than 450,000 distinct CDR3 sequences, roughly 30% of them singletons. The sample consisted of PBMCs. Receptors were obtained from a woman aged 18 to 55 in good health. Both conserved end residues are part of each CDR3. The D gene is left open where the match is weak. Size is omitted from some rows. Given values are once, few, many or a class for expanded clones.

TRBJ1-1	-	-	TRBV7-9	TGTGCCAGCGGGCCGGGGAGACCTGAAGCTTTCTTT	CASGPGRPEAFF
TRBJ1-5	few	-	TRBV5-6	TGTGCCAGCAGCGTCGAAGCGGGACAGCCCCAGCATTTT	CASSVEAGQPQHF
TRBJ1-5	-	-	TRBV9	TGTGCCAGCAGCGTCTCAGGGGTTCCTCAGCCCCAGCATTTT	CASSVSGVPQPQHF
TRBJ2-7	-	TRBD1	TRBV20-1	TGCAGTGCCAGGACAGGTGGCCGAGAGCAGTACTTC	CSARTGGREQYF
TRBJ1-5	-	-	TRBV30	TGTGCCTGGAGTGACAGGGAGGATCAGCCCCAGCATTTT	CAWSDREDQPQHF
TRBJ2-3	few	TRBD1	TRBV5-1	TGCGCCAGCAGGGGACAGAACAACGCAGATACGCAGTATTTT	CASRGQNNADTQYF
TRBJ2-1	-	-	TRBV2	TGTGCCAGCAGTGAAGGACCGGGAGAGCAGTTCTTC	CASSEGPGEQFF
TRBJ2-2	-	-	TRBV7-6	TGTGCCAGCAGCTTAGACCTAGTGGGGGGCATGGTCACCGGGGAGCTGTTTTTT	CASSLDLVGGMVTGELFF
TRBJ2-2	-	-	TRBV9	TGTGCCAGCAGCGTCGGAGGGCCGGACACCGGGGAGCTGTTTTTT	CASSVGGPDTGELFF
TRBJ1-1	-	-	TRBV2	TGTGCCAGCAGTGATGATCAGGGTGGGGCTTTCTTT	CASSDDQGGAFF
TRBJ1-5	-	-	TRBV20-1	TGCAGTGCTGGTGCTTGGGACAACAATCAGCCCCAGCATTTT	CSAGAWDNNQPQHF
TRBJ2-2	few	-	TRBV18	TGTGCCAGCTCACCATTCTCGGGGATCGGCACCGGGGAGCTGTTTTTT	CASSPFSGIGTGELFF
TRBJ1-4	many	TRBD1	TRBV29-1	TGCAGCGCCTTCGGGACAGGGAATGAAAAACTGTTTTTT	CSAFGTGNEKLFF
TRBJ2-5	few	-	TRBV3-1	TGTGCCACCGAGAGCTCCGACCAAATGTGGGAGACCCAGTACTTC	CATESSDQMWETQYF
TRBJ2-1	few	-	TRBV12-3/TRBV12-4	TGTGCCAGCAGTCGTCCGTGGGGAACGAGCTCCTACAATGAGCAGTTCTTC	CASSRPWGTSSYNEQFF
TRBJ1-5	-	-	TRBV20-1	TGCAGTGCTAGAGGGGCAGGATATCAGTCCCAGCATTTT	CSARGAGYQSQHF
TRBJ1-3	few	-	TRBV19	TGTGCCAGTAGTACAAAGCTGGTCTCTGGAAACACCATATATTTT	CASSTKLVSGNTIYF
TRBJ2-1	-	-	TRBV5-1	TGCGCCAGCAGCCGGGGGACCTTATCCTACAATGAGCAGTTCTTC	CASSRGTLSYNEQFF
TRBJ2-1	-	-	TRBV29-1	TGCAGCGTCTGGGACCCCGGAGGGGGAAGTGAGCAGTTCTTC	CSVWDPGGGSEQFF
TRBJ1-2	few	-	TRBV20-1	TGCAGTGCAGCCAGTAGCACTAACTATGGCTACACCTTC	CSAASSTNYGYTF
TRBJ1-3	few	TRBD1	TRBV6-6	TGTGCCAGCAGACCCGGTCCCGGGACAGGGCGATACTCTGGAAACACCATATATTTT	CASRPGPGTGRYSGNTIYF
TRBJ1-6	-	-	TRBV6-6	TGTGCCAGCAGTTACGGGACCGCTGAATCACCCCTCCACTTT	CASSYGTAESPLHF
TRBJ2-2	-	-	TRBV9	TGTGCCAGCAGCGTAGCGAGCCTGGTTGTCGGGGAGCTGTTTTTT	CASSVASLVVGELFF
TRBJ2-1	-	-	TRBV7-2	TGTGCCAGCAGCTCAGAGGGATACAATGAGCAGTTCTTC	CASSSEGYNEQFF
TRBJ2-3	many	-	TRBV5-1	TGCGCCACTAGAGCAGGGCATCATCCAGATACGCAGTATTTT	CATRAGHHPDTQYF
TRBJ1-2	-	-	TRBV6-6	TGTGCCAGCACGGCAAAGGAGGTAGGCTACACCTTC	CASTAKEVGYTF
TRBJ2-1	many	-	TRBV11-3	TGTGCCAGCAGCTTAGATAATCTGCCGGTCTTC	CASSLDNLPVF
TRBJ1-1	few	-	TRBV7-9	TGTGCCAGCAACCTATTTGGGCACCTCAAGACTAAAAACACTGAAGCTTTCTTT	CASNLFGHLKTKNTEAFF
TRBJ1-3	few	-	TRBV12-2	TGTGCAAGTCGCTTAAAGAAAGTTACTGGAAACACCATATATTTT	CASRLKKVTGNTIYF
TRBJ1-1	-	-	TRBV9	TGTGCCAGCAGCGTGCACCCGTTGGGGGACACTGAAGCTTTCTTT	CASSVHPLGDTEAFF
TRBJ2-3	few	TRBD2	TRBV20-1	TGCAGTGCCAGACTAGCGGGAGGGCCCGGAGATACGCAGTATTTT	CSARLAGGPGDTQYF
TRBJ2-1	few	-	TRBV5-1	TGCGCCAGCAGCCCTGGCCTTGGGAGCGGCTCCTACAATGAGCAGTTCTTC	CASSPGLGSGSYNEQFF
TRBJ1-1	-	-	TRBV20-1	TGCAGTGCTGCATTTGGGGACACTGAAGCTTTCTTT	CSAAFGDTEAFF
TRBJ1-1	-	-	TRBV7-9	TGTGCCAGCAGCTTAGACAGAGTTCGACTGACTGAAGCTTTCTTT	CASSLDRVRLTEAFF
TRBJ2-3	-	-	TRBV15	TGTGCCACCTCGCAGCGGAGTCGCACAGATACGCAGTATTTT	CATSQRSRTDTQYF
TRBJ1-1	-	-	TRBV10-1	TGCGCCAGCAGGAGACACTTGAACACTGAAGCTTTCTTT	CASRRHLNTEAFF
TRBJ1-2	few	-	TRBV19	TGTGCCAGTAGGCGCTACTATGGCTACACCTTC	CASRRYYGYTF
TRBJ2-4	-	TRBD1	TRBV11-2	TGTGTCAGCAGCTCCCCCGGGACAGTTAAAAACATTCAGTACTTC	CVSSSPGTVKNIQYF
TRBJ1-1	-	TRBD1	TRBV5-7	TGTGCCAGCAGCTCCGCATCAGGGGGCGCGGACGCTTTCTTT	CASSSASGGADAFF
TRBJ1-2	-	-	TRBV4-1	TGCGCCAGCAGCCAAGAGCCGGGGAGCGGCGGCTACACCTTC	CASSQEPGSGGYTF
TRBJ2-2	-	-	TRBV7-9	TGTGCCAGCAGCTTCTATCGCCTGACCGGGGAGCTGTTTTTT	CASSFYRLTGELFF
TRBJ1-5	few	TRBD1	TRBV28	TGTGCCAGCAGTTCGGCAGGGGGCGTCCGTTTTAGCAATCAGCCCCAGCATTTT	CASSSAGGVRFSNQPQHF
TRBJ2-2	few	TRBD2	TRBV5-1	TGCGCCAGCAGCCAGGGACTAGCGGCGGGGGAGCTGTTTTTT	CASSQGLAAGELFF
TRBJ1-2	many	-	TRBV24-1	TGTGCCACCAGTGATTATTGGGAGAAATCGGGCTACACCTTC	CATSDYWEKSGYTF
TRBJ2-1	-	TRBD2	TRBV6-5	TGTGCCAGCAGTTACCAGACTAGCGTCGGTGAGCAGTTCTTC	CASSYQTSVGEQFF
TRBJ1-2	-	-	TRBV20-1	TGCAGTGCTTGGCAGGGCTATGTCTACACCTTC	CSAWQGYVYTF
TRBJ1-1	-	-	TRBV4-3	TGCGCCAGCAGCCAAGTTACGGGGGGCCCTGAAGCTTTCTTT	CASSQVTGGPEAFF
TRBJ1-2	-	-	TRBV11-2	TGTGCCAGCAGCTTACTCCAGACATCAGACTATGGCTACACCTTC	CASSLLQTSDYGYTF
TRBJ2-1	few	-	TRBV10-3	TGTGCCAGCAAGGGGGGTGCTTCCAATGAGCAGTTCTTC	CASKGGASNEQFF
TRBJ1-5	-	-	TRBV18	TGTGCCAGCTCACCACCAAGCCAAAGGGATCAGCCCCAGCATTTT	CASSPPSQRDQPQHF
TRBJ2-3	-	-	TRBV9	TGTGCCAGCAGCGGGTTAAACGATGGCACAGATACGCAGTATTTT	CASSGLNDGTDTQYF
TRBJ1-3	-	-	TRBV7-2	TGTGCCAGCAGCTTCCGGGACGAAAACACCATATATTTT	CASSFRDENTIYF
TRBJ1-2	few	-	TRBV11-1	TGTGCCAGCTCGGGACCTTCTAACTATGGCTACACCTTC	CASSGPSNYGYTF